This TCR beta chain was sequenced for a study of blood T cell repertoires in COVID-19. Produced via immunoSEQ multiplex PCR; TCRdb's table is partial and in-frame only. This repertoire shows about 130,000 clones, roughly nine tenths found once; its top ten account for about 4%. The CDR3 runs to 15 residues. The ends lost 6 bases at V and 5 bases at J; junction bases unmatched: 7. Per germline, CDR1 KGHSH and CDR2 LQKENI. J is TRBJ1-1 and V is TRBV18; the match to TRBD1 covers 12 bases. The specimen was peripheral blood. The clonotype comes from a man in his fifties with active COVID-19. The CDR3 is CASSVGTGGSTEAFF. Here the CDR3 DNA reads TGTGCCAGCTCTGTCGGGACAGGGGGCAGTACTGAAGCTTTCTTT.